A selection of T cell receptor beta chains follows, all from one sample in a study of CD8 T cells in Susac syndrome. In TCRdb, the immunoSEQ multiplex PCR reads were re-called with MiXCR into one record per CDR3 protein. The data show 200,000 or so distinct CDR3 sequences, with just under 95% seen just once and approximately 0.16% held by the top ten. Specimen: CD8+ T cells from PBMCs. Every receptor here comes from a human donor with Susac syndrome. Both conserved end residues are part of each CDR3. The D gene is left open where the match is weak.

d_call	j_call	v_call	cdr3_aa	cdr3_nt
NA	TRBJ2-7	TRBV18	CASSPGVGTSYEQYF	TGTGCCAGCTCACCCGGGGTAGGAACATCCTACGAGCAGTACTTC
TRBD1	TRBJ2-3	TRBV29-1	CSGVPGQGTDTQYF	TGCAGCGGTGTACCGGGACAGGGAACAGATACGCAGTATTTT
NA	TRBJ2-5	TRBV9	CASSVTWDGQETQYF	TGTGCCAGCAGCGTAACCTGGGACGGGCAAGAGACCCAGTACTTC
NA	TRBJ2-7	TRBV29-1	CSVHGTRIYEQYF	TGCAGCGTTCACGGGACAAGGATCTACGAGCAGTACTTC
TRBD2	TRBJ2-5	TRBV19	CASSTTPGGSETQYF	TGTGCCAGTAGCACAACACCGGGAGGTAGCGAGACCCAGTACTTC
NA	TRBJ2-1	TRBV6-6	CASSYSQGQYNEQFF	TGTGCCAGCAGTTACTCGCAGGGGCAATACAATGAGCAGTTCTTC
NA	TRBJ2-7	TRBV29-1	CSVEREGDISYEQYF	TGCAGCGTTGAAAGGGAAGGGGACATAAGCTACGAGCAGTACTTC
NA	TRBJ2-1	TRBV29-1	CSVVDRNEQFF	TGCAGCGTTGTGGACAGAAATGAGCAGTTCTTC
NA	TRBJ2-3	TRBV9	CASSGTVTDTQYF	TGTGCCAGCAGCGGGACGGTCACAGATACGCAGTATTTT
TRBD1	TRBJ2-1	TRBV7-9	CASSHRIRTGGDEQFF	TGTGCCAGCAGCCATCGGATAAGGACAGGGGGCGATGAGCAGTTCTTC
TRBD2	TRBJ2-7	TRBV2	CASTQGAGETYEQYF	TGTGCCAGCACCCAAGGAGCGGGGGAAACCTACGAGCAGTACTTC